Shown below are 26 T cell receptor beta chains from a single sample sequenced in a study of OX40 agonist ivuxolimab in advanced cancers. Assay: immunoSEQ multiplex PCR; the TCRdb copy retains only in-frame clones and omits some. This sample has approximately 50,000 clones, with over 90% found just once. This material consisted of CD4+ or CD8+ T cells sorted from blood, taken in a trial of the OX40 agonist ivuxolimab. These TCRs come from an adult with an advanced solid tumor such as melanoma, head and neck, liver or kidney cancer.

The genes are TRBV7-3 and TRBJ2-2; D gene uncertain. CDR3 size: 18 residues. Germline V gene lookup returns CDR1 SGHTA and CDR2 FQGTGA. Deletions cut 5 bases from V and 0 bases from J, with 19 bases between. The CDR3 nucleotides are TGTGCCAGCAGCCCCTGGTTCTACCAAATCGCGAACACCGGGGAGCTGTTTTTT. It codes for CASSPWFYQIANTGELFF. The full variable domain, completed using reference TRBV7-3 and TRBJ2-2, is GAGVSQTPSNKVTEKGKYVELRCDPISGHTALYWYRQSLGQGPEFLIYFQGTGAADDSGLPNDRFFAVRPEGSVSTLKIQRTERGDSAVYLCASSPWFYQIANTGELFFGEGSRLTVL.

The gene calls are TRBV7-9 and TRBJ2-5, with TRBD1 matching over 10 bases. Germline values: CDR1 SEHNR, CDR2 FQNEAQ (reference sequence). The CDR3 is 15 amino acids. V shed 2 bases, J shed 5 bases, and the junction held 5 bases outside the gene matches. The DNA for the CDR3 is TGTGCCAGCAGCTTATTGACAGGGGGCGACGAGACCCAGTACTTC. As protein: CASSLLTGGDETQYF.

DNA for the CDR3: TGTGCCAGCAGCTTAGATGTAGTGACCGGGGAGCTGTTTTTT. The encoded protein is CASSLDVVTGELFF. The chain is built from TRBV7-6 and TRBJ2-2; D is ambiguous. The germline gives CDR1 SGHVS, CDR2 FNYEAQ. This CDR3 is built from 14 residues. Trimming took off 1 base at V and 5 bases at J, with 8 bases between the two ends.

This clone ranks as medium-sized. This chain joins TRBV10-2 and TRBJ2-7, with TRBD1 identical over 8 bases. The germline gives CDR1 WSHSY, CDR2 SAAADI. The CDR3 spans 14 residues. Trimming removed 6 bases from V and 2 bases from J; junction bases left unmatched: 6. CDR3 sequence: CASSGQGLTYEQYF. The CDR3 bases are TGCGCCAGCAGCGGACAGGGACTCACCTACGAGCAGTACTTC.

The table lists this clone with a count of one. The chain carries TRBV30 and TRBJ1-2; D is ambiguous. V was trimmed by 2 bases and J by 0 bases, leaving 19 bases between them. Germline CDR1 reads GTSNPN; CDR2 reads SVGIG (reference sequence). This CDR3 contains 17 residues. CDR3 nucleotides: TGTGCCTGGAGTCCGGGTATAGGACGCAGTCCTAACTATGGCTACACCTTC. Amino acids: CAWSPGIGRSPNYGYTF.

The chain combines TRBV5-1 with TRBJ1-1; D not resolved. The V gene lost 0 bases and the J gene lost 4 bases, with 19 bases spanning the gap. This CDR3 has 17 amino acids. Germline V gene data show CDR1 as SGHRS and CDR2 as YFSETQ. Here the CDR3 reads CASSLEGPGGGITEAFF. Here the CDR3 DNA reads TGCGCCAGCAGCTTGGAAGGCCCGGGAGGTGGGATCACTGAAGCTTTCTTT.

This clone was seen a few times. Other DNA sequences within the sample encode an identical CDR3. The chain has TRBV25-1 and TRBJ2-7; 7 bases align to TRBD1. This CDR3 contains 13 residues. V lost 10 bases to trimming and J lost 5 bases; unmatched junction nucleotides: 11. CDR1 and CDR2 from the germline V gene are MGHDK and SYGVNS. The CDR3 spells CATRTGTWDEQYF. Written as DNA, the CDR3 is TGTGCCACCAGGACAGGCACCTGGGACGAGCAGTACTTC.

The V and J genes are TRBV27 and TRBJ1-6; no firm D call. Germline V gives CDR1 MNHEY, CDR2 SMNVEV (reference sequence). There are 13 residues in the CDR3. Trimming left V 5 bases short and J 5 bases short, with 7 bases between. Here the CDR3 DNA reads TGTGCCAGCAGTCCCCGGGATAATTCACCCCTCCACTTT. This translates into CASSPRDNSPLHF.

V gene TRBV7-8 combines with J gene TRBJ2-5; no firm D call. The closer fit of TRBJ2-7 to the DNA end suggests the J call may be wrong. Germline V gene sequence: CDR1 SGHVS, CDR2 FQNEAQ. This CDR3 comprises 15 residues. The CDR3 DNA follows: TGTGCCAGCAGCTTAGCGGGTTCTGGAATCTACGAGCAGTACTTC. It specifies CASSLAGSGIYEQYF.

The chain recombines TRBV5-1 with TRBJ2-5; no clear D. Trimming shortened V by 5 bases and J by 5 bases, and 13 bases separated the two germline ends. Germline CDR1 SGHRS, CDR2 YFSETQ. The CDR3 spans 13 residues. The CDR3 sequence is CASSSPPDETQYF. For the CDR3, the DNA is TGCGCCAGCAGTAGCCCCCCCGATGAGACCCAGTACTTC.

The chain couples TRBV5-1 to TRBJ2-1; D unclear. Germline V gene sequence: CDR1 SGHRS, CDR2 YFSETQ. Trimming took 4 bases from V and 5 from J, leaving 13 bases between them. The CDR3 extends over 14 amino acids. Here the CDR3 DNA reads TGCGCCAGCAGCCCCGACCGTCTGCACAATGAGCAGTTCTTC. Translated, it gives CASSPDRLHNEQFF.

The rearrangement links TRBV9 to TRBJ1-3, with 9 bases identical to TRBD1. Per the germline V gene, CDR1 is SGDLS and CDR2 is YYNGEE. With V trimmed by 4 bases and J by 0 bases, 2 bases remained unmatched. This CDR3 is 15 amino acids long. The CDR3 here is CASSRTGDSGNTIYF. CDR3 in DNA: TGTGCCAGCAGCCGGACAGGGGACTCTGGAAACACCATATATTTT.

The chain carries TRBV12-5 and TRBJ1-5; D remains unclear. The CDR3 has 15 residues. Deletions cut 6 bases from V and 0 bases from J, with 12 bases between. The V gene's germline CDR1 is LGHNT and CDR2 FRNRAP. The CDR3 loop reads CASGISTDSNQPQHF. The CDR3 nucleotides are TGTGCTAGTGGCATTTCGACGGATAGCAATCAGCCCCAGCATTTT.

The gene calls are TRBV5-1 and TRBJ2-3; 9 nucleotides match TRBD2. Looked up from germline, CDR1 is SGHRS and CDR2 is YFSETQ. J was trimmed by 2 bases and V by 3 bases; bases with no gene match: 7. The CDR3 is made up of 16 amino acids. CDR3 DNA sequence: TGCGCCAGCAGCTGGCGGGAGGGGGAGGACACAGATACGCAGTATTTT. It is translated as CASSWREGEDTDTQYF.

This chain connects TRBV13 to TRBJ2-1; the D gene is possibly TRBD2 (5 bases). Trimming stripped 5 bases from V and 3 bases from J, with 14 bases between. This CDR3 spans 15 amino acids. Germline CDR1 is PRHDT and CDR2 is FYEKMQ (reference sequence). CDR3 bases: TGTGCCAGCAGCACCCGAGGACTGGACTACAATGAGCAGTTCTTC. Residues: CASSTRGLDYNEQFF.

The chain carries TRBV27 and TRBJ2-7; 7 positions agree with TRBD1. This CDR3 is built from 17 residues. The V and J ends lost 0 bases and 0 bases, in that order; junction bases with no gene match: 8. From germline, CDR1 is MNHEY and CDR2 SMNVEV (reference sequence). The CDR3 nucleotides read TGTGCCAGCAGTTTATCTATCAGGGGGTCAACCTCCTACGAGCAGTACTTC. This translates into CASSLSIRGSTSYEQYF.

The rearrangement uses TRBV7-8 and TRBJ2-1; TRBD2 agrees at 7 bases. This CDR3 has 15 residues. Germline-derived CDR1 and CDR2 are SGHVS and FQNEAQ. V lost 0 bases and J lost 2; bases outside the gene matches: 1. The CDR3 sequence: CASSLAAGPYNEQFF. In nucleotides, the CDR3 is TGTGCCAGCAGCTTAGCAGCGGGACCCTACAATGAGCAGTTCTTC. The complete variable domain, with remaining parts taken from reference TRBV7-8 and TRBJ2-1, reads GAGVSQSPRYKVAKRGQDVALRCDPISGHVSLFWYQQALGQGPEFLTYFQNEAQLDKSGLPSDRFFAERPEGSVSTLKIQRTQQEDSAVYLCASSLAAGPYNEQFFGPGTRLTVL.

This chain uses TRBV19 with TRBJ1-5; D uncertain. CDR3 length equals 17 residues. The germline V and J ends were trimmed by 3 bases and 0 bases, with 15 bases remaining between them. Looked up from germline, CDR1 is LNHDA and CDR2 is SQIVND (reference sequence). This CDR3 is CASSIDGWAHSNQPQHF. The CDR3 DNA sequence: TGTGCCAGTAGTATCGACGGGTGGGCTCATAGCAATCAGCCCCAGCATTTT.

This chain links TRBV19 with TRBJ2-1; 13 bases fit TRBD2. V dropped 3 bases and J dropped 3; count of bases not matched to a gene: 2. The germline CDR1 and CDR2 sequences are LNHDA and SQIVND (reference sequence). This CDR3 is built from 16 residues. The CDR3 is CASSMGLAGYYNEQFF. The CDR3 nucleotides read TGTGCCAGTAGTATGGGACTAGCGGGGTACTACAATGAGCAGTTCTTC.

The J gene is TRBJ1-3, the V gene TRBV9; perhaps TRBD1 as D (5 bases). Germline CDR1 reads SGDLS; CDR2 reads YYNGEE. This CDR3 is 14 amino acids long. V lost 4 bases, J lost 1 base, and 9 bases lay in between. DNA of the CDR3: TGTGCCAGCAGCTCGGGGGGGTCTGGAAACACCATATATTTT. This codes for CASSSGGSGNTIYF.

The CDR3 protein is CASSLSSPGLAGGNPSGELFF. CDR3 sequence (DNA): TGTGCCAGCAGTTTATCGTCCCCGGGACTAGCGGGAGGCAACCCATCCGGGGAGCTGTTTTTT. J is TRBJ2-2 and V is TRBV27; 15 bases match TRBD2. CDR3 size: 21 residues. Germline lookup yields CDR1 MNHEY and CDR2 SMNVEV (reference sequence). J lost 6 bases, V lost 0 bases, and 14 bases had no gene match.

The chain has TRBV9 and TRBJ2-1; 8 bases line up with TRBD2. The germline gives CDR1 SGDLS, CDR2 YYNGEE. The CDR3 runs to 12 residues. With 9 bases clipped from V and 6 bases from J, the junction kept 5 bases outside the gene matches. As DNA, the CDR3 is TGTGCCACCGGGAGGGGAGCCAATGAGCAGTTCTTC. Its protein is CATGRGANEQFF.

The CDR3 loop reads CATSRDLGRIPLHF. In nucleotides, the CDR3 is TGTGCCACCAGCAGAGATTTGGGCAGAATCCCCCTCCACTTT. The chain couples TRBV15 to TRBJ1-6; no clear D gene. Germline V gives CDR1 LNHNV, CDR2 YYDKDF (reference sequence). The CDR3 extends over 14 amino acids. V lost 0 bases and J lost 13, with 13 bases in between. Full variable domain (remainder filled in from reference TRBV15 and TRBJ1-6): DAMVIQNPRYQVTQFGKPVTLSCSQTLNHNVMYWYQQKSSQAPKLLFHYYDKDFNNEADTPDNFQSRRPNTSFCFLDIRSPGLGDTAMYLCATSRDLGRIPLHFGNGTRLTVT.

V is TRBV4-1 and J is TRBJ2-1; no clear D gene. Germline-derived CDR1 and CDR2 are MGHRA and YSYEKL. Trimming took off 0 bases at V and 3 bases at J, with 6 bases between the two ends. This CDR3 is built from 14 residues. DNA for the CDR3: TGCGCCAGCAGCCAAGAGTCACTCTACAATGAGCAGTTCTTC. It codes for CASSQESLYNEQFF.

V is TRBV15 and J is TRBJ1-1; the D is unclear. The CDR3 length is 13 residues. Trimming left V 1 base short and J 2 bases short, with 5 bases between. Germline loops: CDR1 LNHNV, CDR2 YYDKDF (reference sequence). CDR3 coding DNA: TGTGCCACCAGCAGAGTGGGAAACACTGAAGCTTTCTTT. Translating gives CATSRVGNTEAFF.

V is TRBV9 and J is TRBJ2-5; 7 nucleotides align to TRBD1. CDR1 and CDR2 from the germline V gene are SGDLS and YYNGEE. Trimming at V came to 3 bases and at J to 2 bases, leaving 16 bases not matched to a gene. The length of the CDR3 is 18 residues. CDR3 in amino acids: CASSDPLVGDSRQETQYF. The DNA for the CDR3 is TGTGCCAGCAGCGACCCCCTCGTCGGGGACAGTCGACAAGAGACCCAGTACTTC.